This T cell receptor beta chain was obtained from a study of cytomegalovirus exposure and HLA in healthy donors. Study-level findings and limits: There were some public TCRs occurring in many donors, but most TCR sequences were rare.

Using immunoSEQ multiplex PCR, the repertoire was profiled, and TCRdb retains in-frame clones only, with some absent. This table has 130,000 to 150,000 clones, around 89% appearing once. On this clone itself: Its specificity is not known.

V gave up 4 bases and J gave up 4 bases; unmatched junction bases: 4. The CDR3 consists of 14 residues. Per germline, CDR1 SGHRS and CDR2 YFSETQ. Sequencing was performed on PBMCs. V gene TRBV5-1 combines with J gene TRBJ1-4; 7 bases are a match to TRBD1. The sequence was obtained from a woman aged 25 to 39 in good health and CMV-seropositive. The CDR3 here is CASSGGGFNEKLFF. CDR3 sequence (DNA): TGCGCCAGCAGCGGAGGGGGCTTTAATGAAAAACTGTTTTTT.